This record covers a single TCR beta chain. Its target is unknown. These data come from a study of cytomegalovirus exposure and HLA in healthy donors. Study in general: Of all 370 or so donors who were genotyped, roughly 81% belonged to the Caucasian-associated ancestry cluster.

The study ran its PCR with 60 Vbeta and 13 Jbeta primers. Measured with immunoSEQ multiplex PCR; TCRdb has only the in-frame clones, and not every one. The sample contains about 150,000 clones, approximately 80% of which appear only once. In germline, CDR1 is SGHVS, CDR2 FNYEAQ. Trimming removed 6 bases at V and 4 bases at J, with 27 bases between. The CDR3 loop spans 18 amino acids. Findings and caveats of the study: The classifier, whose performance was assessed in both the original and validation cohorts, reportedly diagnosed cytomegalovirus status with high specificity and sensitivity. Roughly uniform sequencing depth across donors was assumed, possibly incorrectly. The listing of roughly 160 TCR beta chains classed them as cytomegalovirus-associated.

The rearrangement links TRBV7-6 to TRBJ2-5, with a weak D call TRBD2 (7 bases). The sequence derives from a man younger than 40 in good health and CMV-seropositive. The source material was PBMCs. This CDR3 is CASRPTTLRGAIVETQYF. The CDR3 DNA follows: TGTGCCAGCAGACCAACCACGCTACGGGGGGCTATCGTAGAGACCCAGTACTTC.